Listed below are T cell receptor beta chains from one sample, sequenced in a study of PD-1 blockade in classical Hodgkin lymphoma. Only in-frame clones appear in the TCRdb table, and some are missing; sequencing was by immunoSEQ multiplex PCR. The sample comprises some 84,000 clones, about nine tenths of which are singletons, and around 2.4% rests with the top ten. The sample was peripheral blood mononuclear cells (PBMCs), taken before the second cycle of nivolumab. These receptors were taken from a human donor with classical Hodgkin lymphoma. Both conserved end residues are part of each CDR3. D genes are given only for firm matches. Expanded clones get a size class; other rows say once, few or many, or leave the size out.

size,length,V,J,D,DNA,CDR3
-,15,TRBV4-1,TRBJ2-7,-,TGCGCCAGCAGCCAAGTCTCTAGCATGTCCTACGAGCAGTACTTC,CASSQVSSMSYEQYF
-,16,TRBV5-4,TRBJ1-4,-,TGTGCCAGCAGCTCCGGACAGTCCAATGGTAATGAAAAACTGTTTTTT,CASSSGQSNGNEKLFF
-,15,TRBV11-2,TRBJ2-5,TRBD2,TGTGCCAGCAGCCTAGGGGCGGGAGGGCAAGAGACCCAGTACTTC,CASSLGAGGQETQYF
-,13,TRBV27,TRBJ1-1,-,TGTGCCAGCAGTCCTATCATTGATACTGAAGCTTTCTTT,CASSPIIDTEAFF
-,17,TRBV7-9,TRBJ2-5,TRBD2,TGTGCCAGCAGCCCAGGACTAGCGGGAGGGCCCTCAGAGACCCAGTACTTC,CASSPGLAGGPSETQYF
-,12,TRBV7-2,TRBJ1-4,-,TGTGCCAGCAGCCGCGGGGAGAAAAAACTGTTTTTT,CASSRGEKKLFF
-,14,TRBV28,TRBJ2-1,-,TGTGCCAGCAGTTTAGGCGGGACTTCCAATGAGCAGTTCTTC,CASSLGGTSNEQFF
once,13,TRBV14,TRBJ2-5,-,TGTGCCAGCAGGTCGGGGTACCAAGAGACCCAGTACTTC,CASRSGYQETQYF
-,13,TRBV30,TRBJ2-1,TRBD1,TGTGCCTGGAGTACAGGGGGTGGAGATGAGCAGTTCTTC,CAWSTGGGDEQFF
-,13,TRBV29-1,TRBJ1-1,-,TGCAGCGCCACCCTAGGGGGGAACACTGAAGCTTTCTTT,CSATLGGNTEAFF
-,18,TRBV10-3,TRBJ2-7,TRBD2,TGTGCCATCAGCGATATTGATGGTCTAGCGGGGCATCCCTACGAGCAGTACTTC,CAISDIDGLAGHPYEQYF
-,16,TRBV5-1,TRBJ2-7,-,TGCGCCAGCAGCTTGGTGAGGACACCCGGCTCCTACGAGCAGTACTTC,CASSLVRTPGSYEQYF
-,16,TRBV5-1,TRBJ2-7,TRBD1,TGCGCCAGCAGATTAACGGTGCGGACAGGGGGCTACGAGCAGTACTTC,CASRLTVRTGGYEQYF
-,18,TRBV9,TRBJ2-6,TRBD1,TGTGCCAGCAGCGTCCCTGGGACAGGAGTCTCTGGGGCCAACGTCCTGACTTTC,CASSVPGTGVSGANVLTF
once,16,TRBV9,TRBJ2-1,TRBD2,TGTGCCAGCAGCGTAGCTGCGGCTAGCGGGATGAATGAGCAGTTCTTC,CASSVAAASGMNEQFF
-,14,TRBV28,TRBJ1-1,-,TGTGCCAGCAGTCCTAATTTCTCGGGCGCTGAAGCTTTCTTT,CASSPNFSGAEAFF
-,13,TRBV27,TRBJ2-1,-,TGTGCCAGCAGTTTGTTCCGAAACAATGAGCAGTTCTTC,CASSLFRNNEQFF
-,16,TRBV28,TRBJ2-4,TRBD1,TGTGCCAGCAGTTTCCCCCGGACAGGGGTTGGAAACATTCAGTACTTC,CASSFPRTGVGNIQYF
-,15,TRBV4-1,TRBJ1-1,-,TGCGCCAGCAGCCAAGGGTGGACCGGGAACACTGAAGCTTTCTTT,CASSQGWTGNTEAFF
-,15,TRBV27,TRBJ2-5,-,TGTGCCAGCAGTCCCCGGGTAGCGGTACAAGAGACCCAGTACTTC,CASSPRVAVQETQYF
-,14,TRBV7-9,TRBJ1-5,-,TGTGCCAGCAGCTTAGGGGGTGGGAATCAGCCCCAGCATTTT,CASSLGGGNQPQHF
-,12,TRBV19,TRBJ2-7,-,TGTGCCAGTAGTTCAGGGAACTACGAGCAGTACTTC,CASSSGNYEQYF
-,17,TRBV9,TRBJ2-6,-,TGTGCCAGCAGCGTCTTCGGGGGAGGTTCTGGGGCCAACGTCCTGACTTTC,CASSVFGGGSGANVLTF
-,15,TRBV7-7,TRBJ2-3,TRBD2,TGTGCCAGCTCCTCCGGGACTAGCGGCACAGATACGCAGTATTTT,CASSSGTSGTDTQYF
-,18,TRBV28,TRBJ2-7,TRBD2,TGTGCCAGCAGTCTACCAAGCGGGAGAGCCCTCTCCTACCACGAGCAGTACTTC,CASSLPSGRALSYHEQYF
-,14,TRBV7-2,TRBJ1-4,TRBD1,TGTGCCAGCGGACAGGGGCCGGCGAATGAAAAACTGTTTTTT,CASGQGPANEKLFF
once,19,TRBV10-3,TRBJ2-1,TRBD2,TGTGCCATCAGAAAAACGGGACTAGCGGGGGGTAGCTCCTACAATGAGCAGTTCTTC,CAIRKTGLAGGSSYNEQFF
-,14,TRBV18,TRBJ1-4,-,TGTGCCAGCTCAGACCGAAAATATAATGAAAAACTGTTTTTT,CASSDRKYNEKLFF
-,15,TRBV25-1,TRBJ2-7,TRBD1,TGTGCCAGCAGTGTAGTAGGGGGCGGATTTGGGGAGCAGTACTTC,CASSVVGGGFGEQYF
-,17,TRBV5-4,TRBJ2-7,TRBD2,TGTGCCAGCAGCTTGGGGGGGACTAGCGGGAGTTACCACGAGCAGTACTTC,CASSLGGTSGSYHEQYF
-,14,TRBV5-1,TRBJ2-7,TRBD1,TGCGCCAGCCATTCCGGGACAGGGAATCGCGAGCAGTACTTC,CASHSGTGNREQYF
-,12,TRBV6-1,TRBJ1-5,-,TGTGCCAGCACCCGAATCGGACAGCCCCAGCATTTT,CASTRIGQPQHF
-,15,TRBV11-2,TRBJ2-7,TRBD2,TGTGCCAGCAGCTACGTTTGGACTAGCGGGAGTGAGCAGTACTTC,CASSYVWTSGSEQYF
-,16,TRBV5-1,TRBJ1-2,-,TGCGCCAGCAGCTTGGGCAGTTGGGGCTGGAACGATGGCTACACCTTC,CASSLGSWGWNDGYTF
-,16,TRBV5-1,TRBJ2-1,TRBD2,TGCGCCAGCAGCAACAAGGGACTAGCGGGGTACAATGAGCAGTTCTTC,CASSNKGLAGYNEQFF
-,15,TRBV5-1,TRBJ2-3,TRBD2,TGCGCCAGCAGTCTAGCGGGAGGGCCGACAGATACGCAGTATTTT,CASSLAGGPTDTQYF
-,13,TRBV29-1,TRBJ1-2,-,TGCAGCGCCGGGGACAAACCGAGCTATGGCTACACCTTC,CSAGDKPSYGYTF
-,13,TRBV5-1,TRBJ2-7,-,TGCGCCAGCCGAGCGAACAACGCCTACGAGCAGTACTTC,CASRANNAYEQYF
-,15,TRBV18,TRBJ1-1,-,TGTGCCAGCTCGCCGACATCGAGCGACAACACTGAAGCTTTCTTT,CASSPTSSDNTEAFF
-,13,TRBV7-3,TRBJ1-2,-,TGTGCCAGCAGCTTAAGCCAGGGGAATGGCTACACCTTC,CASSLSQGNGYTF
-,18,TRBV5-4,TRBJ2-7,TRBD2,TGTGCCAGCAGCGAAGGGACTAGCGGGAGTCAGATCTCCTACGAGCAGTACTTC,CASSEGTSGSQISYEQYF
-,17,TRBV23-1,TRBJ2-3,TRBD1,TGCGCCAGCAGTCGAATGAATCTCGACAGGGCCCCAGATACGCAGTATTTT,CASSRMNLDRAPDTQYF
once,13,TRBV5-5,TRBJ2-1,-,TGTGCCAGCCACGTAGGGCCTTACAATGAGCAGTTCTTC,CASHVGPYNEQFF